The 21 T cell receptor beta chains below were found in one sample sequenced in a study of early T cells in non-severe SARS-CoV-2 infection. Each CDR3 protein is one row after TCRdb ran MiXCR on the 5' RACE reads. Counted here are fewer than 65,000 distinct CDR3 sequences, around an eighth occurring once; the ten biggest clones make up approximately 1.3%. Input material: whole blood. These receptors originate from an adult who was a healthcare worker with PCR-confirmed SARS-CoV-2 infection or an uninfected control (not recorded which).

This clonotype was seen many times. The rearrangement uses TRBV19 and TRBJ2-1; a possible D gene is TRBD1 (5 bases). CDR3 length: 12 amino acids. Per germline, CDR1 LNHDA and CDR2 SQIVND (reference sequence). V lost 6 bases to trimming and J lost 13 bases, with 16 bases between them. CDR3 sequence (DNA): TGTGCCAGTAGCACCACACAGGCCCCCCAGTTCTTC. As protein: CASSTTQAPQFF.

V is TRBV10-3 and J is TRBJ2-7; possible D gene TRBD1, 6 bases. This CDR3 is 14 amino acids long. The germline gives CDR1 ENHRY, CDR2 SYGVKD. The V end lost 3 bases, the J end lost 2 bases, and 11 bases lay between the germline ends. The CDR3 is CAISELRGTYEQYF. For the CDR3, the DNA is TGTGCCATCAGTGAACTCAGGGGCACCTACGAGCAGTACTTC.

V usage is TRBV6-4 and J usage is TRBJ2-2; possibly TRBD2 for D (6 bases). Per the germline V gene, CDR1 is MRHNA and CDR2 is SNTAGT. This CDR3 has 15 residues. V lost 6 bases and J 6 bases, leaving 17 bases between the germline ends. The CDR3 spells CASSLSGESSGELFF. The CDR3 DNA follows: TGTGCCAGCAGCTTGTCGGGGGAGTCGTCCGGGGAGCTGTTTTTT.

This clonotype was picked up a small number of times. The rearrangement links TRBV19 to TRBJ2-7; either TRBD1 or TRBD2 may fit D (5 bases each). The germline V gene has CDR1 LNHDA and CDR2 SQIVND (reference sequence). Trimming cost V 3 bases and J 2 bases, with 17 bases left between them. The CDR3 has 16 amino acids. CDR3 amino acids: CASSISGRLNAYEQYF. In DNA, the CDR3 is TGTGCCAGTAGTATCTCGGGACGACTAAACGCCTACGAGCAGTACTTC.

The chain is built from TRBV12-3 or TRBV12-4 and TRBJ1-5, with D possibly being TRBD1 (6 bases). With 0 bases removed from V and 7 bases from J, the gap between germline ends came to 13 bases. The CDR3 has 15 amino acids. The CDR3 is CASSLAHQGLQPQHF. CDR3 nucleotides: TGTGCCAGCAGTTTAGCGCACCAGGGGTTACAGCCCCAGCATTTT.

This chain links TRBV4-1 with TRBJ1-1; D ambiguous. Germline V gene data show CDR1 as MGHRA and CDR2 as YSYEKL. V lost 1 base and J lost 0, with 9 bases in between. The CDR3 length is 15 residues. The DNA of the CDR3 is TGCGCCAGCAGCCAAGTGCTAAGGGTGAACACTGAAGCTTTCTTT. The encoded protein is CASSQVLRVNTEAFF.

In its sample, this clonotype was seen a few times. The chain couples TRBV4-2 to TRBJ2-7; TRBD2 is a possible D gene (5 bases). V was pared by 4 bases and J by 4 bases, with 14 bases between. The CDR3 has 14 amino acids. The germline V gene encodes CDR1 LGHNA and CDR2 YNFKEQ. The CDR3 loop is CASSPYLSDYEQYF. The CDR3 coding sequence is TGTGCCAGCAGCCCCTATCTTAGCGATTACGAGCAGTACTTC.

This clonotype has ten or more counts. The CDR3 spells CASSLIADRDYEQYF. The CDR3 nucleotides read TGTGCCAGCAGCTTAATCGCGGATAGGGACTACGAGCAGTACTTC. This chain uses TRBV7-8 with TRBJ2-7; D is unresolved. V was pared by 2 bases and J by 3 bases, with 14 bases between. This CDR3 has 15 residues. CDR1 and CDR2 from the germline V gene are SGHVS and FQNEAQ.

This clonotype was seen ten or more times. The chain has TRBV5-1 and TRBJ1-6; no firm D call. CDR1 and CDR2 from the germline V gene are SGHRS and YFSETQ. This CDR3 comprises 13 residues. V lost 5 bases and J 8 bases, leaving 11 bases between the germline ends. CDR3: CASRGWWDSPLHF. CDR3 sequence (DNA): TGCGCCAGCAGAGGGTGGTGGGATTCACCCCTCCACTTT.

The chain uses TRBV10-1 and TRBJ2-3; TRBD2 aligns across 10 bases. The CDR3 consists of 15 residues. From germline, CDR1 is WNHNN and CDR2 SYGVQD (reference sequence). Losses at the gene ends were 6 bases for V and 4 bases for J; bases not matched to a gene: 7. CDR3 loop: CASSEIAGGADTQYF. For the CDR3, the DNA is TGCGCCAGCAGCGAAATAGCGGGGGGTGCAGATACGCAGTATTTT.

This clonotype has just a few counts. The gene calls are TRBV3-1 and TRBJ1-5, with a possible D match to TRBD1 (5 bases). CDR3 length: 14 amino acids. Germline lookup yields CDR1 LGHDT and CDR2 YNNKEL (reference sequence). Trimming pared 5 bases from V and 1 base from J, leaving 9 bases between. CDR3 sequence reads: CASSWGGSNQPQHF. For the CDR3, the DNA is TGTGCCAGCAGCTGGGGGGGAAGCAATCAGCCCCAGCATTTT.

CDR3 protein: CASTHSASGYTF. The CDR3 DNA follows: TGTGCCAGCACTCACTCCGCGAGTGGCTACACCTTC. The chain couples TRBV9 to TRBJ1-2; no firm D call. Germline V gene lookup returns CDR1 SGDLS and CDR2 YYNGEE. This CDR3 contains 12 residues. V lost 6 bases, J lost 7 bases, and 13 bases lay in between.

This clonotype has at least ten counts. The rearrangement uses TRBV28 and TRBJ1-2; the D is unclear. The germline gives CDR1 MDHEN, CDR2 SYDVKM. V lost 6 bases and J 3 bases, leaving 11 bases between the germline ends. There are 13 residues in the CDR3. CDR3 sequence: CASSPPVDYGYTF. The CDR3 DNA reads TGTGCCAGCAGCCCCCCAGTGGACTATGGCTACACCTTC.

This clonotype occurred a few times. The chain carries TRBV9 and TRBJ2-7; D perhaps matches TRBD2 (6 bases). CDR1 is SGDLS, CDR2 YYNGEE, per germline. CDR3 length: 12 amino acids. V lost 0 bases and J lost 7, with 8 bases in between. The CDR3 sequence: CASSVVAGEQYF. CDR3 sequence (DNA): TGTGCCAGCAGCGTAGTTGCGGGGGAGCAGTACTTC. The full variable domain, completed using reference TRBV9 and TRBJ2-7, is DSGVTQTPKHLITATGQRVTLRCSPRSGDLSVYWYQQSLDQGLQFLIQYYNGEERAKGNILERFSAQQFPDLHSELNLSSLELGDSALYFCASSVVAGEQYFGPGTRLTVT.

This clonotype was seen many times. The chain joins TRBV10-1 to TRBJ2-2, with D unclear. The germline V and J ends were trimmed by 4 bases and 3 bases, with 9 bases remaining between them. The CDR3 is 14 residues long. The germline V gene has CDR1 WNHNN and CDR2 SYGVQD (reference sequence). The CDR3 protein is CASSARRDTGELFF. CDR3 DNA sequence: TGCGCCAGCAGTGCTAGACGGGACACCGGGGAGCTGTTTTTT.

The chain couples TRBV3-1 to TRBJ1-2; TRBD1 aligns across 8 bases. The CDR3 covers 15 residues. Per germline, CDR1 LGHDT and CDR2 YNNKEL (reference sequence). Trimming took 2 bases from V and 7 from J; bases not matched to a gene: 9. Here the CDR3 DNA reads TGTGCCAGCAGCCAACTAGTTGGACAGGGACGTGGCTACACCTTC. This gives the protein CASSQLVGQGRGYTF.

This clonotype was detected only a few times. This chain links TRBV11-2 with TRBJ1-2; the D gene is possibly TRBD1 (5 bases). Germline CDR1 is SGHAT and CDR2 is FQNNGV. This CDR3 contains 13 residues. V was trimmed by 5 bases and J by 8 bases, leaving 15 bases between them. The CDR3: CASSPGTSGGYTF. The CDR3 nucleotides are TGTGCCAGCAGCCCCGGGACCTCCGGCGGCTACACCTTC.

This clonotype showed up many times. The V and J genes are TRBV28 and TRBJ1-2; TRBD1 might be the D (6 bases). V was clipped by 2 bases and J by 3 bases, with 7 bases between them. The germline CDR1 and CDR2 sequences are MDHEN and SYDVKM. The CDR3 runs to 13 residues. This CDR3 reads CASSLRGDYGYTF. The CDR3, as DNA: TGTGCCAGCAGTTTAAGGGGGGACTATGGCTACACCTTC.

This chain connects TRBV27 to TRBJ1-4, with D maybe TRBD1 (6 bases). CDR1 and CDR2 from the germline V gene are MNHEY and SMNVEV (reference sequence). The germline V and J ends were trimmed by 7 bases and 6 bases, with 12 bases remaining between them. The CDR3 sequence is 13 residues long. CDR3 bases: TGTGCCAGCAAGGGGGATGTGTATGAAAAACTGTTTTTT. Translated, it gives CASKGDVYEKLFF. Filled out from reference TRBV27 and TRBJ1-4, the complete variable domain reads EAQVTQNPRYLITVTGKKLTVTCSQNMNHEYMSWYRQDPGLGLRQIYYSMNVEVTDKGDVPEGYKVSRKEKRNFPLILESPSPNQTSLYFCASKGDVYEKLFFGSGTQLSVL.

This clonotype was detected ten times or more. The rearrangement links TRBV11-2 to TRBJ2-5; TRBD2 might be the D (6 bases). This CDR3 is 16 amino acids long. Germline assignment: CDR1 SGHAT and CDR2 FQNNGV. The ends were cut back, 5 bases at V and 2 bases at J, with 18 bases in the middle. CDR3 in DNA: TGTGCCAGCAGCCCCCGGTTTGGTAGCGGACAAGAGACCCAGTACTTC. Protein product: CASSPRFGSGQETQYF.

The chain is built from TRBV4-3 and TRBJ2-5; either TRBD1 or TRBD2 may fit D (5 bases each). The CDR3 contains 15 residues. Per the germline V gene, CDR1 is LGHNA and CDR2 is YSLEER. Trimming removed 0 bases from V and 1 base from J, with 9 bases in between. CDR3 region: CASSQEGTSQETQYF. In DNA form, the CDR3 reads TGCGCCAGCAGCCAAGAAGGGACCAGCCAAGAGACCCAGTACTTC.